Listed below are T cell receptor beta chains from one sample, sequenced in a study of radiotherapy plus CTLA-4 blockade in lung cancer. The data were produced by immunoSEQ multiplex PCR, yet TCRdb's version contains in-frame clones alone and is incomplete. Among 55,000 to 75,000 clones, roughly four fifths were seen once, and the ten largest hold approximately 15%. This specimen consisted of peripheral blood, obtained from a patient treated with radiotherapy plus ipilimumab. Source of these receptors: a human donor with non-small cell lung cancer whose response to radiotherapy plus ipilimumab could not be evaluated. Some clones in this sample may be carry-over from other donors' samples. The CDR3 runs from the conserved cysteine through the conserved F or W. The D gene is left open where the match is weak. Clone size is given for some rows only: seen once, a few or many times, or a class if the clone is expanded.

abundance: .; j_gene: TRBJ1-2; v_gene: TRBV7-2; d_gene: .; len: 15; CDR3nt: TGTGCCAGCAGCTTAGGTGGGACAAAGAACTATGGCTACACCTTC; CDR3aa: CASSLGGTKNYGYTF
abundance: .; j_gene: TRBJ1-5; v_gene: TRBV15; d_gene: TRBD1; len: 16; CDR3nt: TGTGCCACCAGCAAGGGGGACAGGTCAGGCAATCAGCCCCAGCATTTT; CDR3aa: CATSKGDRSGNQPQHF
abundance: .; j_gene: TRBJ2-2; v_gene: TRBV18; d_gene: .; len: 15; CDR3nt: TGTGCCAGCTCAGGACAGAGCGCGAACACCGGGGAGCTGTTTTTT; CDR3aa: CASSGQSANTGELFF
abundance: .; j_gene: TRBJ1-1; v_gene: TRBV5-4; d_gene: .; len: 14; CDR3nt: TGTGCCAGCAGCTTGGCGGGACTCCTCACTGAAGCTTTCTTT; CDR3aa: CASSLAGLLTEAFF
abundance: many; j_gene: TRBJ1-2; v_gene: TRBV29-1; d_gene: .; len: 11; CDR3nt: TGCAGCGTTTATTGGAGCTATGGCTACACCTTC; CDR3aa: CSVYWSYGYTF
abundance: .; j_gene: TRBJ2-7; v_gene: TRBV5-1; d_gene: .; len: 15; CDR3nt: TGCGCCAGCAGCTTGATTGGAGACAGTCCCTCGGGGCAGTACTTC; CDR3aa: CASSLIGDSPSGQYF
abundance: .; j_gene: TRBJ1-3; v_gene: TRBV5-4; d_gene: TRBD1; len: 14; CDR3nt: TGTGCCAGCAGCCTACAGGGGACAGGAAACACCATATATTTT; CDR3aa: CASSLQGTGNTIYF
abundance: .; j_gene: TRBJ2-3; v_gene: TRBV4-2; d_gene: TRBD2; len: 13; CDR3nt: TGTGCCAGCAGCCAAGAAACTAGCGGGGGCTTGTATTTT; CDR3aa: CASSQETSGGLYF
abundance: .; j_gene: TRBJ2-2; v_gene: TRBV10-2; d_gene: TRBD2; len: 18; CDR3nt: TGCGCCAGCAGTGAAAGACTAGCGGGGGGGTTTCGCACCGGGGAGCTGTTTTTT; CDR3aa: CASSERLAGGFRTGELFF
abundance: .; j_gene: TRBJ1-5; v_gene: TRBV19; d_gene: TRBD1; len: 16; CDR3nt: TGTGCCAGTAGTATAGTGGCAGGGGGAGGCAATCAGCCCCAGCATTTT; CDR3aa: CASSIVAGGGNQPQHF
abundance: .; j_gene: TRBJ2-1; v_gene: TRBV5-1; d_gene: TRBD1; len: 15; CDR3nt: TGCGCCAGCAGCTGGGGACAGGGGGCATACAATGAGCAGTTCTTC; CDR3aa: CASSWGQGAYNEQFF
abundance: few; j_gene: TRBJ2-3; v_gene: TRBV5-4; d_gene: TRBD2; len: 16; CDR3nt: TGTGCCAGCAGCTCGACTAGCGGGGGTTTCACAGATACGCAGTATTTT; CDR3aa: CASSSTSGGFTDTQYF
abundance: .; j_gene: TRBJ2-1; v_gene: TRBV6-6; d_gene: .; len: 15; CDR3nt: TGTGCCAGCAGTTCAGGGAGGAGCTCCTACAATGAGCAGTTCTTC; CDR3aa: CASSSGRSSYNEQFF
abundance: .; j_gene: TRBJ2-7; v_gene: TRBV5-6; d_gene: .; len: 13; CDR3nt: TGTGCCAGCAGCTCCGGGCCCACAGGGGAGCAGTACTTC; CDR3aa: CASSSGPTGEQYF